This T cell receptor beta chain was obtained from a study of PD-L1 blockade in urothelial cancer. Study-wide background: Study patients had been treated with 0 to 3 previous chemotherapy regimens. Blood drawn 3 weeks (second dose) and 6 weeks after treatment start was analyzed.

Added to each PCR by spiking were synthetic TCR analog templates. Data came from immunoSEQ multiplex PCR; TCRdb stores just in-frame clones and leaves some out. The table includes approximately 50,000 clones, 70% to 90% detected once. For each patient, 1 to 8 samples were obtained, pretreatment and on-treatment. This clone was counted once. One end of the junction is discordant with germline, which a read error may explain. There are 17 residues in the CDR3. The germline CDR1 and CDR2 sequences are SSHAT and FNYEAQ (reference sequence). The genes are TRBV7-7 and TRBJ2-3; 7 bases fit TRBD1. The sequence was obtained from a man between 60 and 75 years old with urothelial cancer. This specimen was PBMCs, taken around atezolizumab (anti-PD-L1) treatment. CDR3 coding DNA: TGTGCTAGCAGTTTTCGACAGGGCTACTCTAGCACAGATACGCAGTATTTT. This sequence encodes CASSFRQGYSSTDTQYF.